Detailed here is one TCR beta chain. The target antigen is unknown. Data came from immunoSEQ multiplex PCR; TCRdb stores just in-frame clones and leaves some out. The sample lists about 80,000 clones, roughly nine tenths occurring once. The data belong to a study of T cell responses to AZD1222 COVID-19 vaccine. Study-wide points: It was only six AZD1222 recipients who were seropositive at baseline. Close to half of spike-specific TCRs reportedly recognize unmutated variant regions. There were mostly white British donors and more females than males, and clonal diversity was possibly underestimated.

The CDR3 is made up of 13 amino acids. In germline, CDR1 is SGHRS, CDR2 YFSETQ. V was pared by 4 bases and J by 6 bases, with 13 bases between. This clonotype originated in an adult in good health. The chain joins TRBV5-1 to TRBJ1-2, with D tentatively TRBD1 (6 bases). This sample comprised peripheral blood, obtained on day 0 of AZD1222 vaccination. CDR3: CASSPGQIHGYTF. As DNA, the CDR3 is TGCGCCAGCAGCCCAGGACAGATCCATGGCTACACCTTC.